This record concerns one TCR beta chain sequence. Trimming took off 1 base at V and 0 bases at J, with 7 bases between the two ends. The germline CDR1 and CDR2 sequences are SEHNR and FQNEAQ (reference sequence). This CDR3 is built from 15 residues. This sample was included in a study of OX40 agonist ivuxolimab in advanced cancers. Turning to the study itself: Averaging 60 years in age, with a range of about 23 to 90, the cohort was approximately 84% male.

Clones were read by immunoSEQ multiplex PCR, and TCRdb kept only the in-frame ones, dropping some. The sample lists about 68,000 clones, roughly 86% occurring once. The investigators sampled blood at baseline, at cycle 4 day 1, and at cycle 7 day 1. This TCR derives from an adult with an advanced solid tumor such as melanoma, head and neck, liver or kidney cancer. Specimen: CD4+ or CD8+ T cells sorted from blood, collected in a trial of the OX40 agonist ivuxolimab. The gene calls are TRBV7-9 and TRBJ1-3; D is possibly TRBD1 (6 bases). The CDR3 nucleotides are TGTGCCAGCAGCTTAGACAGGGTCTCTGGAAACACCATATATTTT. This codes for CASSLDRVSGNTIYF.